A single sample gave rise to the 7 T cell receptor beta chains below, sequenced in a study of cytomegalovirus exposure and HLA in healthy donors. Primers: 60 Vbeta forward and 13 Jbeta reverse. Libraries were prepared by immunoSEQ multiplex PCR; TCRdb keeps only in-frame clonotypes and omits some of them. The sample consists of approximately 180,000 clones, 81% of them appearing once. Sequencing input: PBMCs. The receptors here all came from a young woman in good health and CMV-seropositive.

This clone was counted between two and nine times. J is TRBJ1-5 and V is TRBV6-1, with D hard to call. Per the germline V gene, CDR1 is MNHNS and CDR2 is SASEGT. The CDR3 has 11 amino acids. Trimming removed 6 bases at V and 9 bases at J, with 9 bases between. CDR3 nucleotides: TGTGCCAGCAGGGAGGGTCTGCCCCAGCATTTT. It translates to CASREGLPQHF.

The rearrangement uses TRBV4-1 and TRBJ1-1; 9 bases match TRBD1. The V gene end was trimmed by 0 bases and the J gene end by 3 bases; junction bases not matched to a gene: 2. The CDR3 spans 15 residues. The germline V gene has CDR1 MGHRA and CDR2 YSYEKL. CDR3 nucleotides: TGCGCCAGCAGCCAAGACGGACAGGGGTACACTGAAGCTTTCTTT. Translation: CASSQDGQGYTEAFF.

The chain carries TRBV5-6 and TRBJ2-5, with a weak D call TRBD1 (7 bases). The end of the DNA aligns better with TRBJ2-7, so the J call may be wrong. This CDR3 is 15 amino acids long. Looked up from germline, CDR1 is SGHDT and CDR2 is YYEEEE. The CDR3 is CASSPGDSRSREQYF. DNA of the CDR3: TGTGCCAGCAGCCCGGGGGACAGCCGTAGTCGCGAGCAGTACTTC.

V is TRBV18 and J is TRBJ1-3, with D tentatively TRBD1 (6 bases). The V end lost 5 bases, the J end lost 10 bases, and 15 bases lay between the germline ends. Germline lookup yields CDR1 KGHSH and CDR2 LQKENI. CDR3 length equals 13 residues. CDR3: CASSETGGQTIYF. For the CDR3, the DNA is TGTGCCAGCTCAGAAACCGGAGGACAGACCATATATTTT.

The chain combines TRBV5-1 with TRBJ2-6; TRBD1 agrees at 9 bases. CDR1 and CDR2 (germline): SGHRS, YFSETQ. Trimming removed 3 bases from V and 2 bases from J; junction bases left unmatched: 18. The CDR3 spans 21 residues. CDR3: CASSSHMASRDRVTGANVLTF. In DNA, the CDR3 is TGCGCCAGCAGCTCCCACATGGCCAGCCGGGACAGGGTTACTGGGGCCAACGTCCTGACTTTC.

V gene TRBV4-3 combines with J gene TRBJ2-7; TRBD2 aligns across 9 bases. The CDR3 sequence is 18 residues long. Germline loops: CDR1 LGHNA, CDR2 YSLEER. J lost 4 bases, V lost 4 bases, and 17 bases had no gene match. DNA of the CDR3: TGCGCCAGCAGCCCCCAGAGATTAGCGGGGGCCACCTCTTACGAGCAGTACTTC. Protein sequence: CASSPQRLAGATSYEQYF.

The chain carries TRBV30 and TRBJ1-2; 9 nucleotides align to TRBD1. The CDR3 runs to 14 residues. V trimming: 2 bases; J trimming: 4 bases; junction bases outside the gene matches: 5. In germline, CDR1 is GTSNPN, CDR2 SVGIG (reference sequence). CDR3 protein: CAWSPGQGSYGYTF. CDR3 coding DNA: TGTGCCTGGAGTCCGGGACAGGGAAGCTATGGCTACACCTTC.